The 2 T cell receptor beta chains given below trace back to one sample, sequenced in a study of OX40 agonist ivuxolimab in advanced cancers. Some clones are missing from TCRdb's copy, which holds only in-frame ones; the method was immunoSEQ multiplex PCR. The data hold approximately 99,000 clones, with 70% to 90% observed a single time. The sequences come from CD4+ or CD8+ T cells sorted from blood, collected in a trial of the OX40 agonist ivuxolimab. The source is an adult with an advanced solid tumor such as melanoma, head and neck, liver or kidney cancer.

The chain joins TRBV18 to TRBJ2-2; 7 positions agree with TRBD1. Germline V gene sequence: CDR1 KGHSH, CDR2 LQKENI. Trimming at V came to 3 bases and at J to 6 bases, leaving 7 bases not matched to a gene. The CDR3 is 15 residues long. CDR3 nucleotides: TGTGCCAGCTCACCGAACCGACAGGGTTCCGGGGAGCTGTTTTTT. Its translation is CASSPNRQGSGELFF.

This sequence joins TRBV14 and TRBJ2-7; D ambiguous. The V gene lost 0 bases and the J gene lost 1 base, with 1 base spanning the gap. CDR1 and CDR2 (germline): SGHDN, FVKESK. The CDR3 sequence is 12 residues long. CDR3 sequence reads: CASSQESYEQYF. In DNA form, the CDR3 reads TGTGCCAGCAGCCAAGAGTCCTACGAGCAGTACTTC.